The clone carrying this T cell receptor (beta chain) was counted at least ten times. Its antigen is as yet unknown. The source of the sample is a study of early T cells in non-severe SARS-CoV-2 infection. Study context: RNA in bulk from unsorted whole blood was sequenced, and chains were unpaired.

Broader study findings: Anti-spike CD8 responses were favored in VDJdb matching, and private and CD4 specificities were missed.

TCRdb re-analysed the 5' RACE reads in MiXCR, keeping a single row per CDR3 protein. The profile covers more than 15,000 distinct CDR3 sequences, with around 5.8% appearing a single time and more than 6.5% taken by the ten largest. Germline CDR1 SGHVS, CDR2 FQNEAQ. Unmatched junction bases numbered 4, after V lost 1 base and J lost 2 bases. This CDR3 comprises 16 residues. Material: whole blood, obtained at baseline. The clonotype comes from an adult who was a healthcare worker with PCR-confirmed SARS-CoV-2 infection or an uninfected control (not recorded which). V is TRBV7-8 and J is TRBJ2-2, with 7 bases that match TRBD2. The CDR3 loop reads CASSLVLADNTGELFF. In DNA, the CDR3 is TGTGCCAGCAGCTTAGTGCTAGCGGATAACACCGGGGAGCTGTTTTTT.